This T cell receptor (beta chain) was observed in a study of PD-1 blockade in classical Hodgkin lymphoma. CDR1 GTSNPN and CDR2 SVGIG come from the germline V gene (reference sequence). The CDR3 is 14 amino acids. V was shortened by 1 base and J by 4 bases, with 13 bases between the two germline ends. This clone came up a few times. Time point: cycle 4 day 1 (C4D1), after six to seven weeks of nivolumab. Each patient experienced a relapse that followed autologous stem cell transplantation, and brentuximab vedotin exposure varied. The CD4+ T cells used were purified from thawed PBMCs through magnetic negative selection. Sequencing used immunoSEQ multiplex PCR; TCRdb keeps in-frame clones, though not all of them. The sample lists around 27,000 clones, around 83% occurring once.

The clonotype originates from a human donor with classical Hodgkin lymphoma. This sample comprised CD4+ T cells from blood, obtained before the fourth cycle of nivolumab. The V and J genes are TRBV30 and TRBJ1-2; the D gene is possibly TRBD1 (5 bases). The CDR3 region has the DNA TGTGCCTGGAGTGCCTCGGGACGAGCCTATGGCTACACCTTC. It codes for CAWSASGRAYGYTF.